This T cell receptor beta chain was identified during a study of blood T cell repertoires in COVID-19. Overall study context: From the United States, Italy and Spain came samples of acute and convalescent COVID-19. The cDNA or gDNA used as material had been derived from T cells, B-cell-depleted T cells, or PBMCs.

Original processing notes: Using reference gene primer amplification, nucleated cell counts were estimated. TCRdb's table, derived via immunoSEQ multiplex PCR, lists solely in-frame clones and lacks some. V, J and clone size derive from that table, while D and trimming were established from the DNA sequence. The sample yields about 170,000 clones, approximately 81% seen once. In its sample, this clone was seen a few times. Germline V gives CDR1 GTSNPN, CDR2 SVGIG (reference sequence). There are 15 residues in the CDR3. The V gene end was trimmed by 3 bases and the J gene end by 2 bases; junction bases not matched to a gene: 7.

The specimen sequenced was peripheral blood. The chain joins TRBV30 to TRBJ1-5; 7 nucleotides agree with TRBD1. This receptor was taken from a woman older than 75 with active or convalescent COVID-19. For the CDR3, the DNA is TGTGCCTGGAGCAAGACAGGGAATCGCAATCAGCCCCAGCATTTT. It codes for CAWSKTGNRNQPQHF. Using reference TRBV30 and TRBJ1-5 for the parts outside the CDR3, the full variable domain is SQTIHQWPATLVQPVGSPLSLECTVEGTSNPNLYWYRQAAGRGLQLLFYSVGIGQISSEVPQNLSASRPQDRQFILSSKKLLLSDSGFYLCAWSKTGNRNQPQHFGDGTRLSIL.